The rows below give T cell receptor beta chains drawn from one sample of a study of blood T cell repertoires in COVID-19. TCRdb keeps only in-frame clones here, not all; method: immunoSEQ multiplex PCR. Altogether 200,000 to 250,000 clones are present, roughly 76% being singletons, with the ten largest covering 6.5% to 9%. The sequencing input was peripheral blood. The receptors here all came from a woman of 80 years or more with COVID-19, enrolled during active disease. The CDR3 runs from the conserved cysteine through the conserved F or W. The order of the fields is CDR3 DNA, CDR3 protein, V gene, D gene, clone size, J gene. D genes are given only for firm matches. Rows may omit the clone size; those that give it use once, few, many or a size class.

CDR3 DNA: TGTGCCAGCAGTATGCAGGGAAGTTTGGACACCATATATTTT; CDR3 protein: CASSMQGSLDTIYF; V gene: TRBV28; D gene: .; clone size: once; J gene: TRBJ1-3
CDR3 DNA: TGCAGCGTTGCCCTCCGACAGAGTACGGTATTTCGAAACTATGGCTACACCTTC; CDR3 protein: CSVALRQSTVFRNYGYTF; V gene: TRBV29-1; D gene: .; clone size: once; J gene: TRBJ1-2
CDR3 DNA: TGTGCCAGCAGGCGCAGGGATCTTCTTACAGATACGCAGTATTTT; CDR3 protein: CASRRRDLLTDTQYF; V gene: TRBV6-5; D gene: .; clone size: .; J gene: TRBJ2-3
CDR3 DNA: TGCGCCAGCTGGGGGGGATTTTTATCTGGGGCCAACGTCCTGACTTTC; CDR3 protein: CASWGGFLSGANVLTF; V gene: TRBV10-1; D gene: TRBD2; clone size: once; J gene: TRBJ2-6
CDR3 DNA: TGTGCCAGCAGTTTATCTTTCGGGACTAGCGGGAGAGAGCAGTACTTC; CDR3 protein: CASSLSFGTSGREQYF; V gene: TRBV28; D gene: TRBD2; clone size: .; J gene: TRBJ2-7
CDR3 DNA: TGTGCCAGCAGCCGGGACAGACAACGTATGAGCTCCTACGAGCAGTACTTC; CDR3 protein: CASSRDRQRMSSYEQYF; V gene: TRBV7-2; D gene: TRBD1; clone size: few; J gene: TRBJ2-7
CDR3 DNA: TGTGCCAGCAGTGAAAAGGAGTTGGGTCAGCCCCAGCATTTT; CDR3 protein: CASSEKELGQPQHF; V gene: TRBV6-1; D gene: .; clone size: .; J gene: TRBJ1-5
CDR3 DNA: TGTGCCAGCCACCGAGGTGCCGGGGAGCTGTTTTTT; CDR3 protein: CASHRGAGELFF; V gene: TRBV3-1/TRBV3-2; D gene: .; clone size: .; J gene: TRBJ2-2
CDR3 DNA: TGTGCCAGCAGCTTTAGCCCTTCCTACGAGCAGTACTTC; CDR3 protein: CASSFSPSYEQYF; V gene: TRBV7-8; D gene: .; clone size: .; J gene: TRBJ2-7
CDR3 DNA: TGTGCCACCAGCAGAGGGAGACAGGGGGCGCATCAGCCCCAGCATTTT; CDR3 protein: CATSRGRQGAHQPQHF; V gene: TRBV15; D gene: TRBD1; clone size: .; J gene: TRBJ1-5
CDR3 DNA: TGTGCCAGCCTAAGACAGTCTTTGAACACTGAAGCTTTCTTT; CDR3 protein: CASLRQSLNTEAFF; V gene: TRBV7-2; D gene: .; clone size: .; J gene: TRBJ1-1
CDR3 DNA: TGCGCCAGCGGAGTTCAGGGGAGTATTGGCAATGAGCAGTTCTTC; CDR3 protein: CASGVQGSIGNEQFF; V gene: TRBV5-1; D gene: .; clone size: .; J gene: TRBJ2-1
CDR3 DNA: TGTGCCAGCGGACAGGGTAATGAAAAACTGTTTTTT; CDR3 protein: CASGQGNEKLFF; V gene: TRBV2; D gene: TRBD1; clone size: .; J gene: TRBJ1-4
CDR3 DNA: TGTGCCAGCTCACCAGTACAGGGGCGCGGAAACACCATATATTTT; CDR3 protein: CASSPVQGRGNTIYF; V gene: TRBV18; D gene: TRBD1; clone size: .; J gene: TRBJ1-3
CDR3 DNA: TGTGCCAGCAGCCCAGGACAGGGGAACGGAAACATTCAGTACTTC; CDR3 protein: CASSPGQGNGNIQYF; V gene: TRBV7-8; D gene: TRBD1; clone size: .; J gene: TRBJ2-4
CDR3 DNA: TGTGCCAGCAGCGTCTACGAAGCGGCGACCTACGAGCAGTACTTC; CDR3 protein: CASSVYEAATYEQYF; V gene: TRBV9; D gene: .; clone size: once; J gene: TRBJ2-7
CDR3 DNA: TGTGCCAGCAGACAGGGGGCGACCGGGGAGCTGTTTTTT; CDR3 protein: CASRQGATGELFF; V gene: TRBV2; D gene: TRBD1; clone size: .; J gene: TRBJ2-2
CDR3 DNA: TGCGCCAGCAAGCAGGGTAGTGACTATGGCTACACCTTC; CDR3 protein: CASKQGSDYGYTF; V gene: TRBV5-1; D gene: .; clone size: .; J gene: TRBJ1-2
CDR3 DNA: TGTGCCAGCAGTTCCCAGGGACTCTATGGCTACACCTTC; CDR3 protein: CASSSQGLYGYTF; V gene: TRBV28; D gene: .; clone size: .; J gene: TRBJ1-2
CDR3 DNA: TGTGCCAGTAGTATTTCGGGGAGGGATGGCTACACCTTC; CDR3 protein: CASSISGRDGYTF; V gene: TRBV19; D gene: .; clone size: .; J gene: TRBJ1-2
CDR3 DNA: TGTGCCAGCAGCCCCTTGGACAGCTACGAGCAGTACTTC; CDR3 protein: CASSPLDSYEQYF; V gene: TRBV7-2; D gene: .; clone size: few; J gene: TRBJ2-7
CDR3 DNA: TGTGCCAGTGAGGGTAGACGAACAGATACGCAGTATTTT; CDR3 protein: CASEGRRTDTQYF; V gene: TRBV6-5; D gene: .; clone size: .; J gene: TRBJ2-3
CDR3 DNA: TGTGCCAGCAGTCGGGGAACCGAGCCTACCTACGAGCAGTACTTC; CDR3 protein: CASSRGTEPTYEQYF; V gene: TRBV6-2/TRBV6-3; D gene: .; clone size: .; J gene: TRBJ2-7
CDR3 DNA: TGTGCCAGCAGTGATCCCGGGCGGGCCGTCACAGATACGCAGTATTTT; CDR3 protein: CASSDPGRAVTDTQYF; V gene: TRBV25-1; D gene: .; clone size: .; J gene: TRBJ2-3
CDR3 DNA: TGTGCCAGCTCACCGGTCCAAAAACTAGCGGGCCAAGAGACCCAGTACTTC; CDR3 protein: CASSPVQKLAGQETQYF; V gene: TRBV18; D gene: TRBD2; clone size: .; J gene: TRBJ2-5
CDR3 DNA: TGTGCCAGCAGCTCGGCCCAGGAGGTTCCCTATGGCTACACCTTC; CDR3 protein: CASSSAQEVPYGYTF; V gene: TRBV5-4; D gene: .; clone size: .; J gene: TRBJ1-2
CDR3 DNA: TGTGCCAGCTCAGACCGGGACAGGTCGAACACCGGGGAGCTGTTTTTT; CDR3 protein: CASSDRDRSNTGELFF; V gene: TRBV18; D gene: TRBD1; clone size: .; J gene: TRBJ2-2
CDR3 DNA: TGTGCCTGGAGTGTACGAGACAGGGGCTCCTACGAGCAGTACTTC; CDR3 protein: CAWSVRDRGSYEQYF; V gene: TRBV30; D gene: TRBD1; clone size: once; J gene: TRBJ2-7
CDR3 DNA: TGCGCCAGCAGCCAAGAGGAGGGCTCCTACGAGCAGTACTTC; CDR3 protein: CASSQEEGSYEQYF; V gene: TRBV4-1; D gene: .; clone size: .; J gene: TRBJ2-7
CDR3 DNA: TGTGCCAGCAGCTCGTCCATGGGGGGCTATGGCTACACCTTC; CDR3 protein: CASSSSMGGYGYTF; V gene: TRBV7-2; D gene: .; clone size: .; J gene: TRBJ1-2
CDR3 DNA: TGTGCCACCAGTGATCTTGGACAGCATAGCAATCAGCCCCAGCATTTT; CDR3 protein: CATSDLGQHSNQPQHF; V gene: TRBV24-1; D gene: .; clone size: .; J gene: TRBJ1-5
CDR3 DNA: TGTGCCAGCAGCGACCTACAGGGTAACTCACCCCTCCACTTT; CDR3 protein: CASSDLQGNSPLHF; V gene: TRBV4-2; D gene: .; clone size: .; J gene: TRBJ1-6
CDR3 DNA: TGCGCCAGCAGTCAATCGAAACAGGGAGATTCACCCCTCCACTTT; CDR3 protein: CASSQSKQGDSPLHF; V gene: TRBV23-1; D gene: .; clone size: .; J gene: TRBJ1-6
CDR3 DNA: TGTGCCAGCTCACCACCGTCTGGGACAGGGGGTTATGGCGCTGAAGCTTTCTTT; CDR3 protein: CASSPPSGTGGYGAEAFF; V gene: TRBV18; D gene: TRBD1; clone size: .; J gene: TRBJ1-1
CDR3 DNA: TGTGCCAGTAGAGAGACTCTACCCGGGGAGCTGTTTTTT; CDR3 protein: CASRETLPGELFF; V gene: TRBV19; D gene: .; clone size: .; J gene: TRBJ2-2
CDR3 DNA: TGCGCCAGCAGCCCGGGACAGGGGAATCAGCCCCAGCATTTT; CDR3 protein: CASSPGQGNQPQHF; V gene: TRBV5-1; D gene: TRBD1; clone size: .; J gene: TRBJ1-5
CDR3 DNA: TGTGCCAGCAGCCCCCCCGGGGGGGGACCCTCTGGAAACACCATATATTTT; CDR3 protein: CASSPPGGGPSGNTIYF; V gene: TRBV28; D gene: .; clone size: .; J gene: TRBJ1-3
CDR3 DNA: TGTGCCAGCAGTTTACGAGACAGCAATAATTCACCCCTCCACTTT; CDR3 protein: CASSLRDSNNSPLHF; V gene: TRBV28; D gene: .; clone size: many; J gene: TRBJ1-6
CDR3 DNA: TGTGCCAGCAGCGCGGGACAGGGGTTCACAGATACGCAGTATTTT; CDR3 protein: CASSAGQGFTDTQYF; V gene: TRBV9; D gene: TRBD1; clone size: .; J gene: TRBJ2-3
CDR3 DNA: TGTGCCAGCAGTTTTCAGCGCCTAGCCAAAAACATTCAGTACTTC; CDR3 protein: CASSFQRLAKNIQYF; V gene: TRBV28; D gene: .; clone size: .; J gene: TRBJ2-4
CDR3 DNA: TGTGCCAGCAGTCAATCCGGGTCCGCCTACAATGAGCAGTTCTTC; CDR3 protein: CASSQSGSAYNEQFF; V gene: TRBV7-6; D gene: .; clone size: .; J gene: TRBJ2-1
CDR3 DNA: TGTGCCTACCTCCCTCTGAGAGTAAACACTGAAGCTTTCTTT; CDR3 protein: CAYLPLRVNTEAFF; V gene: TRBV30; D gene: .; clone size: .; J gene: TRBJ1-1
CDR3 DNA: TGTGCCTGGAATGGGGGGTTGGGGACTGAAGCTTTCTTT; CDR3 protein: CAWNGGLGTEAFF; V gene: TRBV30; D gene: .; clone size: few; J gene: TRBJ1-1
CDR3 DNA: TGCGCCAGCAGCCAAGATACAGGGAACACTGAAGCTTTCTTT; CDR3 protein: CASSQDTGNTEAFF; V gene: TRBV4-1; D gene: .; clone size: .; J gene: TRBJ1-1
CDR3 DNA: TGCGCCAGCAGCCACGGACAGGGGAACTATGGCTACACCTTC; CDR3 protein: CASSHGQGNYGYTF; V gene: TRBV5-1; D gene: TRBD1; clone size: few; J gene: TRBJ1-2
CDR3 DNA: TGTGCCAGCAGCTTAGTGGGGGGGCAGACCACTGAAGCTTTCTTT; CDR3 protein: CASSLVGGQTTEAFF; V gene: TRBV7-8; D gene: .; clone size: few; J gene: TRBJ1-1